The present TCR beta chain was sequenced within a study of OX40 agonist ivuxolimab in advanced cancers. Background on the whole study: Ivuxolimab was an agonistic, fully human IgG2 monoclonal antibody directed against OX40 (CD134), a costimulatory receptor. The monotherapy dose-escalation portion (N of about 57 patients) of the phase I ivuxolimab trial is reported in the paper. The dose-escalation cohort was 82.7% male with a mean age of about 54 years, ranging from 23 to 79. Partial responses occurred in three dose-escalation patients: two with cutaneous melanoma and one with hepatocellular carcinoma. Of the approximately 50 patients in dose escalation, about 20 had hepatocellular carcinoma, some 15 had melanoma, 9 had renal cell carcinoma and 9 had head and neck cancer. Peripheral TCRbeta sequencing was intended to test whether TCR sequence diversity was altered and clonal T-cell expansion was caused by ivuxolimab. Patients were allowed to have had prior anti-PD-1, anti-PD-L1 or anti-CTLA-4 therapy, and 40% of the dose-escalation patients had been treated with checkpoint inhibitors. Intravenous ivuxolimab was administered to patients every 2 weeks at six dose levels: 0.01, 0.1, 0.3, 1.5, 3 and 10 mg/kg. Results and caveats for the whole study, not just this receptor: Low levels of normalized T-cell clonal expansion were also shown by some nonresponding patients. After ivuxolimab, expanded clones were on average more numerous among CD8+ T cells than among CD4+ T cells. At doses of 0.1 to 3.0 mg/kg, clonal expansion of both CD4+ and CD8+ blood T cells was observed from baseline to week 6. In the 0.1-3.0 mg/kg groups, partial responders were among the patients with the lowest normalized peripheral clonal expansion, particularly in CD8+ T cells. The antigen specificity of the peripheral T cells that underwent clonal expansion was not determined.

About this clone: This receptor's antigen is unknown. Within one base of it there is no much larger clone, and no base qualities were kept.

Patients with a history of autoimmune disease or receiving systemic immunosuppression were excluded from the trial. Peripheral blood for TCR sequencing was drawn from every dose cohort at baseline, at cycle 4 day 1 and at cycle 7 day 1. The samples were drawn from a first-in-human, open-label, multicenter phase I dose-escalation trial of ivuxolimab. The trial enrolled adults with locally advanced or metastatic head and neck squamous cell, hepatocellular, melanoma or renal cell carcinoma. CD4+ and CD8+ T cells were sorted separately from peripheral blood before TCR sequencing. Genomic DNA was isolated from the sorted cells so that the TCRbeta CDR3 region could be sequenced. TCRbeta CDR3 regions were sequenced using the immunoSEQ Assay. The table comes from immuneACCESS by way of TCRdb, which keeps in-frame sequences with V and J called. Part of the clones is missing from these tables; in studies checked, under half for an unresolved V gene and the rest for unknown reasons. In this sample the table shows around 100,000 clones, about 92% of which occur a single time. The leading ten clones occupy 0.2% to 0.3% of the sample.

The TCR sequence derives from an adult with an advanced solid tumor such as melanoma, head and neck, liver or kidney cancer. Sequenced here: CD4+ or CD8+ T cells sorted from blood, sampled in a trial of the OX40 agonist ivuxolimab.

The CDR3 loop reads CASRQTGTGANVLTF. The DNA sequence reads TGTGCCAGCAGACAAACGGGGACTGGGGCCAACGTCCTGACTTTC. The rearrangement combines TRBV11-3 with TRBJ2-6; the D gene is possibly TRBD2, with 5 bases matching. In the germline V gene, CDR1 corresponds to SGHNT and CDR2 to YENEEA. Including cysteine and phenylalanine, the CDR3 has 15 amino acids. This entry keeps only the CDR3 DNA: 45 bases, framed from base 1. At the junction V is shortened by 6 bases and J by 2 bases, with 11 bases in between.